The 27 T cell receptor beta chains listed next were all sequenced from one sample in a study of CD8+CD57+ T cells in acquired aplastic anemia. In patients chosen for sequencing, flow cytometry had shown CD8+CD57+ cell expansion. Template material for TCR beta VDJ and CDR3 profiling consisted of genomic DNA. TCRdb re-derived calls from the reads in MiXCR, one entry per CDR3 protein. The table includes just over 450,000 distinct CDR3 sequences, 25% to 40% detected once. The sequencing input was sorted CD4+, CD8+, or CD8+CD57+ T cells (not recorded which) from PBMCs. The source is a human donor with aplastic anemia.

The CDR3 region has the DNA TGTGCCAGCAGTACAACCCGGGACAGGGCCCAGCCCCAGCATTTT. This encodes CASSTTRDRAQPQHF. The V gene is TRBV6-2 or TRBV6-3, the J gene TRBJ1-5; TRBD1 matches at 9 bases. This CDR3 is 15 amino acids long. Germline CDR1 reads MNHEY; CDR2 reads SVGEGT. J was trimmed by 7 bases and V by 5 bases; bases with no gene match: 9.

This clonotype was counted at least ten times. The chain joins TRBV25-1 to TRBJ1-1; perhaps TRBD1 as D (5 bases). Trimming stripped 0 bases from V and 4 bases from J, with 15 bases between. CDR1 is MGHDK, CDR2 SYGVNS, per germline. The length of the CDR3 is 16 residues. CDR3 coding DNA: TGTGCCAGCAGTGAATATATAGGTGATGGGACCACTGAAGCTTTCTTT. It encodes CASSEYIGDGTTEAFF.

This clonotype was seen at least ten times. The chain carries TRBV20-1 and TRBJ1-2; perhaps TRBD1 as D (5 bases). V lost 4 bases to trimming and J lost 8 bases, with 17 bases between them. This CDR3 comprises 13 residues. CDR1 and CDR2 from the germline V gene are DFQATT and SNEGSKA (reference sequence). CDR3 DNA: TGCAGTGCTATTGGGACGCGAGGTTTAGGCTACACCTTC. Translated: CSAIGTRGLGYTF.

V gene TRBV2 combines with J gene TRBJ1-2, with a tentative D call TRBD1 (6 bases). Germline CDR1 and CDR2: SNHLY and FYNNEI. The CDR3 has 13 residues. V was trimmed by 5 bases and J by 8 bases, leaving 15 bases between them. The CDR3 here is CASSYVNRDGYTF. The DNA for the CDR3 is TGTGCCAGCAGTTACGTCAACAGGGACGGCTACACCTTC.

This clonotype was counted ten times or more. The chain joins TRBV10-3 to TRBJ1-2; 9 nucleotides agree with TRBD1. The CDR3 covers 12 residues. CDR1 is ENHRY and CDR2 is SYGVKD in the germline V gene. V was pared by 10 bases and J by 8 bases, with 8 bases of the junction left unmatched. The CDR3 DNA sequence: TGTGCCACGGGACAGGGCGGTTTCGGCTACACCTTC. It specifies CATGQGGFGYTF.

The DNA for the CDR3 is TGCGCCAGCAGCCAAAAGGGACTAGGGTTGGCCGGGGAGCTGTTTTTT. Its translation is CASSQKGLGLAGELFF. The rearrangement links TRBV4-3 to TRBJ2-2, with 8 bases lining up with TRBD2. J was trimmed by 6 bases and V by 2 bases; bases with no gene match: 8. This CDR3 has 16 residues. CDR1 and CDR2 (germline): LGHNA, YSLEER.

This clonotype came up a few times. The V gene is TRBV20-1, the J gene TRBJ1-5, with 10 bases aligning to TRBD1. CDR1 is DFQATT, CDR2 SNEGSKA, per germline (reference sequence). The CDR3 totals 17 residues. V lost 7 bases, J lost 0 bases, and 12 bases stayed unmatched. The CDR3 sequence: CSVKGTGVFFSNQPQHF. In nucleotides, the CDR3 is TGCAGTGTTAAGGGGACAGGGGTCTTCTTTAGCAATCAGCCCCAGCATTTT.

This clonotype was detected many times. The chain uses TRBV15 and TRBJ2-5; D gene uncertain. Germline assignment: CDR1 LNHNV and CDR2 YYDKDF (reference sequence). Trimming took 0 bases from V and 1 from J, leaving 9 bases between them. CDR3 length: 15 amino acids. CDR3 sequence reads: CATSREAWAQETQYF. Written as DNA, the CDR3 is TGTGCCACCAGCAGAGAGGCGTGGGCCCAAGAGACCCAGTACTTC.

This clonotype was found many times. The gene calls are TRBV10-3 and TRBJ2-5, with a tentative D call TRBD1 (5 bases). V was cut by 10 bases and J by 2 bases, with 11 bases left in between. Germline V gives CDR1 ENHRY, CDR2 SYGVKD. This CDR3 has 12 residues. The DNA of the CDR3 is TGTGCCACCTCAGGGTCTCAAGAGACCCAGTACTTC. Translating it yields CATSGSQETQYF.

This clonotype was picked up a small number of times. The CDR3 does not close with the conserved phenylalanine or tryptophan, likely indicating a read error. The V and J genes are TRBV5-4 and TRBJ2-1; a possible D gene is TRBD2 (5 bases). The ends were cut back, 0 bases at V and 3 bases at J, with 13 bases in the middle. Looked up from germline, CDR1 is SGHNT and CDR2 is YYREEE (reference sequence). This CDR3 has 16 amino acids. The CDR3 DNA reads TGTGCCAGCAGCTTGGAAGGGTCGGGGAACTACAATGAGCAGTTCCTC. It is translated as CASSLEGSGNYNEQFL.

As to this clonotype: A read error may be the cause here, since a much bigger clone is one base away. Here the CDR3 reads CASKSRVGLPEAFF. DNA for the CDR3: TGTGCCAGTAAGAGCAGGGTCGGCCTCCCTGAAGCTTTCTTT. The chain links TRBV19 to TRBJ1-1; tentatively, D is TRBD1 (5 bases). The CDR3 is 14 residues long. V was cut by 7 bases and J by 6 bases, with 18 bases left in between. CDR1 is LNHDA, CDR2 SQIVND, per germline (reference sequence).

This clonotype has at least ten counts. The rearrangement uses TRBV12-3 or TRBV12-4 and TRBJ1-6; D remains unclear. Trimming took 2 bases from V and 13 from J, leaving 15 bases between them. This CDR3 contains 14 residues. The CDR3 here is CASSLSSYVAPLHF. In DNA, the CDR3 is TGTGCCAGCAGTTTATCATCCTATGTGGCGCCCCTCCACTTT.

This clonotype was seen only a few times. The chain employs TRBV6-1 and TRBJ1-1; D is possibly TRBD1 (6 bases). Trimming stripped 4 bases from V and 6 bases from J, with 18 bases between. CDR1 and CDR2 from the germline V gene are MNHNS and SASEGT. This CDR3 contains 15 residues. Here the CDR3 reads CASSGEGGASAEAFF. CDR3 in DNA: TGTGCCAGCAGTGGGGAGGGGGGCGCCTCGGCTGAAGCTTTCTTT.

This clonotype is labeled medium-sized. The chain employs TRBV15 and TRBJ1-2; D not certain. The V gene lost 3 bases and the J gene lost 1 base, with 9 bases spanning the gap. The CDR3 spans 14 residues. Per germline, CDR1 LNHNV and CDR2 YYDKDF (reference sequence). CDR3 sequence: CATSRAGLNYGYTF. In nucleotides, the CDR3 is TGTGCCACCAGCAGGGCCGGCCTTAACTATGGCTACACCTTC.

This chain links TRBV29-1 with TRBJ1-5, with a possible D match to TRBD1 (5 bases). Germline V gives CDR1 SQVTM, CDR2 ANQGSEA. V was cut by 0 bases and J by 11 bases, with 11 bases left in between. CDR3 size: 12 residues. This CDR3 reads CSVEEGGEAQHF. CDR3 DNA sequence: TGCAGCGTTGAAGAGGGAGGGGAGGCCCAGCATTTT.

There are many counts of this clonotype. The genes are TRBV2 and TRBJ2-5; 9 positions agree with TRBD2. Germline V gives CDR1 SNHLY, CDR2 FYNNEI. CDR3 size: 12 residues. The trim removed 8 bases at V and 5 bases at J, leaving 3 bases unmatched. The CDR3 sequence is CASFLAGETQYF. CDR3 sequence (DNA): TGTGCCAGCTTTCTAGCGGGGGAGACCCAGTACTTC.

The chain recombines TRBV14 with TRBJ1-2, with 11 bases that match TRBD1. Per germline, CDR1 SGHDN and CDR2 FVKESK. The CDR3 sequence is 16 residues long. The V and J ends lost 0 bases and 3 bases, in that order; junction bases with no gene match: 3. The CDR3 spells CASSQEGGQGDYGYTF. CDR3 coding DNA: TGTGCCAGCAGCCAAGAGGGGGGACAGGGGGACTATGGCTACACCTTC. Complete variable domain (other parts from reference TRBV14 and TRBJ1-2): EAGVTQFPSHSVIEKGQTVTLRCDPISGHDNLYWYRRVMGKEIKFLLHFVKESKQDESGMPNNRFLAERTGGTYSTLKVQPAELEDSGVYFCASSQEGGQGDYGYTFGSGTRLTVV.

This chain joins TRBV20-1 and TRBJ2-2; D is possibly TRBD2 (5 bases). Trimming took 0 bases from V and 0 from J, leaving 14 bases between them. The V gene's germline CDR1 is DFQATT and CDR2 SNEGSKA (reference sequence). The CDR3 runs 17 residues. Written as DNA, the CDR3 is TGCAGTGCTAGAGATTCTGGAAGCGGATCGAACACCGGGGAGCTGTTTTTT. Protein product: CSARDSGSGSNTGELFF.

The rearrangement uses TRBV30 and TRBJ2-3; tentative D call: TRBD2 (6 bases). This CDR3 is 14 amino acids long. Deletions cut 2 bases from V and 0 bases from J, with 9 bases between. Germline loops: CDR1 GTSNPN, CDR2 SVGIG (reference sequence). DNA for the CDR3: TGTGCCTGGAGTAAGAGCGGGAGCACAGATACGCAGTATTTT. Translated: CAWSKSGSTDTQYF.

V usage is TRBV2 and J usage is TRBJ2-1, with 7 bases that match TRBD1. The CDR3 extends over 12 amino acids. The junction had 8 bases not matched to a gene; V was cut back by 5 bases and J by 13 bases. Germline V gene lookup returns CDR1 SNHLY and CDR2 FYNNEI. CDR3 DNA: TGTGCCAGCAGTCAACAGGGGAATAAACAGTTCTTC. Amino acids: CASSQQGNKQFF.

This clonotype was counted between two and nine times. CDR3 sequence reads: CASRVMVTGVLQPQHF. In DNA, the CDR3 is TGTGCCAGCAGAGTCATGGTTACAGGGGTTCTCCAGCCCCAGCATTTT. The chain joins TRBV6-1 to TRBJ1-5, with 7 bases fitting TRBD1. Germline assignment: CDR1 MNHNS and CDR2 SASEGT. Germline trimming cut 6 bases from V and 7 bases from J; bases unmatched to any gene: 15. CDR3 size: 16 residues.

This sequence joins TRBV25-1 and TRBJ1-2; TRBD1 might be the D (5 bases). The CDR3 sequence is 14 residues long. Per germline, CDR1 MGHDK and CDR2 SYGVNS. Trimming removed 5 bases at V and 4 bases at J, with 14 bases between. The CDR3 DNA sequence: TGTGCCAGCAGTATTGCGGACACCAGCTATGGCTACACCTTC. Encoded protein: CASSIADTSYGYTF.

This clonotype showed up many times. J is TRBJ1-2 and V is TRBV19; tentative D call: TRBD1 (5 bases). The CDR3 spans 16 residues. V dropped 7 bases and J dropped 6 bases, with 24 bases sitting between them. CDR1 is LNHDA, CDR2 SQIVND, per germline (reference sequence). The CDR3 protein is CASTEGNRPAPHGYTF. In nucleotides, the CDR3 is TGTGCCAGTACTGAGGGGAACCGACCCGCGCCCCATGGCTACACCTTC.

This clonotype was found many times. The chain has TRBV29-1 and TRBJ1-1, with D possibly TRBD1 on 5 matching bases. The CDR3 is made up of 13 amino acids. V lost 6 bases, J lost 2 bases, and 13 bases lay in between. The germline CDR1 and CDR2 sequences are SQVTM and ANQGSEA. The CDR3 loop reads CSVQGVLNTEAFF. The CDR3, as DNA: TGCAGCGTCCAGGGCGTTCTAAACACTGAAGCTTTCTTT.

This clonotype was seen only a few times. Sequence at one end of the junction differs from germline and may be a read error. Here the CDR3 reads CATSLRGYGHTF. CDR3 DNA sequence: TGTGCCACCAGTCTAAGGGGATATGGCCACACCTTC. The V gene is TRBV24-1, the J gene TRBJ1-2; possibly TRBD1 for D (5 bases). The germline V gene has CDR1 KGHDR and CDR2 SFDVKD. The CDR3 is made up of 12 amino acids.

The J gene is TRBJ2-3, the V gene TRBV12-3 or TRBV12-4, with D hard to call. V was shortened by 0 bases and J by 2 bases, with 9 bases between the two germline ends. The CDR3 spans 15 residues. The CDR3 sequence is CASSLADRTTDTQYF. The CDR3 coding sequence is TGTGCCAGCAGTTTAGCGGACCGAACCACAGATACGCAGTATTTT.

This clonotype came up many times. V gene TRBV12-3 or TRBV12-4 combines with J gene TRBJ1-1; D unresolved. The CDR3 spans 14 residues. V was pared by 3 bases and J by 4 bases, with 12 bases between. Here the CDR3 reads CASSLSSRPTEAFF. CDR3 coding DNA: TGTGCCAGCAGTTTGAGCTCGAGGCCCACTGAAGCTTTCTTT.